This T cell receptor (beta chain) was identified in a study of regulatory and conventional T cells in RAG deficiency. Study conclusions and caveats: Omenn syndrome and CID/AS patients had approximately 91-fold fewer unique Treg TCR beta sequences, versus 9.5 to 10-fold elsewhere. Omenn patients showed >85% Treg-Tconv overlap and shorter CDR3 lengths. Shannon entropy was markedly lower and Simpson indices higher in RAG-deficient patients than control T-cell subsets.

Genomic DNA came from blood conventional CD4+ T cells gated CD25-low CD127-high. Concerning this clone: No antigen is known for it.

Sequencing was performed with immunoSEQ multiplex PCR; in TCRdb, only in-frame clones are kept and a portion is missing. Here the sample spans more than 40,000 clones, more than 80% being singletons. Germline V gene data show CDR1 as SGHRS and CDR2 as YFSETQ. The CDR3 length is 15 residues. V lost 1 base, J lost 1 base, and 11 bases lay in between. These records were also assigned to another study, of regulatory T cells. In that study: The primer mix had 52 TRBV and 13 TRBJ primers. Regulatory T cells showed the strongest V-J pair restriction and V/J gene skewing among patient repertoires.

The V call is TRBV5-1, the J call TRBJ1-1; the D gene is possibly TRBD1 (6 bases). This clonotype was sampled from a human donor in good health. Sequencing was done on a sample of CD4+ effector T cells sorted from blood. This CDR3 reads CASSLWGGENTEAFF. The DNA of the CDR3 is TGCGCCAGCAGCTTGTGGGGGGGCGAGAACACTGAAGCTTTCTTT.